This TCR beta chain was profiled in a study of blood T cell repertoires in COVID-19. Germline V gene sequence: CDR1 SGDLS, CDR2 YYNGEE. Between the trimmed V and J ends, which lost 10 bases and 4 bases, there was a span of 15 bases. The CDR3 is made up of 13 amino acids. Using immunoSEQ multiplex PCR, the repertoire was profiled, and TCRdb retains in-frame clones only, with some absent. This table holds approximately 490,000 clones, about 85% found once. Material for sequencing was PBMCs or T cells enriched from blood (not recorded which). The clonotype was recovered from a young woman who had recovered from COVID-19. The chain couples TRBV9 to TRBJ1-5; D is unclear. In nucleotides, the CDR3 is TGTGCCGTTTCGAGAGGCTTGAATCAGCCCCAGCATTTT. This sequence encodes CAVSRGLNQPQHF.